The T cell receptor (beta chain) described here comes from a study of glioma-infiltrating T cells after dendritic cell vaccination. Turning to the study itself: Three intradermal dendritic cell vaccine injections were given every two weeks.

Indicated time point: after dendritic cell vaccination, including at tumor progression/relapse. No glioblastoma patient carried an isocitrate dehydrogenase mutation. Using immunoSEQ multiplex PCR, the repertoire was profiled, and TCRdb retains in-frame clones only, with some absent. Among more than 75,000 clones listed, 75% to 90% were seen once. V was shortened by 8 bases and J by 6 bases, with 20 bases between the two germline ends. CDR3 length: 15 residues. Germline CDR1 is GTSNPN and CDR2 is SVGIG (reference sequence). V is TRBV30 and J is TRBJ1-6; maybe TRBD1 (6 bases). The input for sequencing was blood, taken after dendritic cell vaccination. This TCR was recovered from a human donor with glioblastoma. This CDR3 is CAGNYPRTVNSPLHF. The CDR3 nucleotides are TGTGCCGGAAATTACCCCCGGACAGTTAATTCACCCCTCCACTTT.